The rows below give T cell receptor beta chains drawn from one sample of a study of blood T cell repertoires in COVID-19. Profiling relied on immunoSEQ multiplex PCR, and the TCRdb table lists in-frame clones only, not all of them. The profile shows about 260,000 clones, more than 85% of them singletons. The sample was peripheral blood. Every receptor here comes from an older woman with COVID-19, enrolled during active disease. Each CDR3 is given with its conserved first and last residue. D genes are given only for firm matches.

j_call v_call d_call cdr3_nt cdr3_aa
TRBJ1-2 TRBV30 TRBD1 TGTGCCTGGCAATTGGACAGGGCCTATGGCTACACCTTC CAWQLDRAYGYTF
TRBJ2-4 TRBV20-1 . TGCAGTGCTAGTTGGCCCTCTCTAGCCAAAAACATTCAGTACTTC CSASWPSLAKNIQYF
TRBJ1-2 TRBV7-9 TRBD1 TGTGCCAGCAGCCCGGAGGGGGCGCGGAGCTATGGCTACACCTTC CASSPEGARSYGYTF
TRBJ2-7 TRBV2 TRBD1 TGTGCCAGCAGGCTGACAGGGTACGGGGAGCAGTACTTC CASRLTGYGEQYF
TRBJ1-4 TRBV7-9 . TGTGCCAGCAGCCCAGGCACCCCAAGACATGAAAAACTGTTTTTT CASSPGTPRHEKLFF
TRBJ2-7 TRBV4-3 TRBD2 TGCGCCAGCAGCCAAGTTGGTGCGGGAGGCGAGCAGTACTTC CASSQVGAGGEQYF
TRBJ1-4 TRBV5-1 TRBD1 TGCGCCAGCAGCGCGGGACAGGGGGTTTGGGAAAAACTGTTTTTT CASSAGQGVWEKLFF
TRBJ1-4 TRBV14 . TGTGCCAGCAGCCGCACCGGGACAAGTAATGAAAAACTGTTTTTT CASSRTGTSNEKLFF
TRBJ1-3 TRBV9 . TGTGCCAGCAGCGTAGACTCCGGGACTTTTGACTCTGGAAACACCATATATTTT CASSVDSGTFDSGNTIYF
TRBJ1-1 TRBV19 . TGTGCCAGTAGTACCCCTCACGGGGAGGGCCCTGAAGCTTTCTTT CASSTPHGEGPEAFF
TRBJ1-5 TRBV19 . TGTGCCAGTAGTATAGATTTAGGCAGGGTGGTTGGCCAGCCCCAGCATTTT CASSIDLGRVVGQPQHF
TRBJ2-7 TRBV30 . TGTGCCTGGACCCTCCGCGGCGGAAGGCCCTCCTACGAGCAGTACTTC CAWTLRGGRPSYEQYF
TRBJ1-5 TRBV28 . TGTGCCAGCAGTTTGCCTAGGATTAGCAATCAGCCCCAGCATTTT CASSLPRISNQPQHF
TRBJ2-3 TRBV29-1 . TGCAGCGTTGATCTGGAGGGCACAGATACGCAGTATTTT CSVDLEGTDTQYF
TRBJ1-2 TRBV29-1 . TGCAGCGCCGAGGGCAATGCTAACTATGGCTACACCTTC CSAEGNANYGYTF